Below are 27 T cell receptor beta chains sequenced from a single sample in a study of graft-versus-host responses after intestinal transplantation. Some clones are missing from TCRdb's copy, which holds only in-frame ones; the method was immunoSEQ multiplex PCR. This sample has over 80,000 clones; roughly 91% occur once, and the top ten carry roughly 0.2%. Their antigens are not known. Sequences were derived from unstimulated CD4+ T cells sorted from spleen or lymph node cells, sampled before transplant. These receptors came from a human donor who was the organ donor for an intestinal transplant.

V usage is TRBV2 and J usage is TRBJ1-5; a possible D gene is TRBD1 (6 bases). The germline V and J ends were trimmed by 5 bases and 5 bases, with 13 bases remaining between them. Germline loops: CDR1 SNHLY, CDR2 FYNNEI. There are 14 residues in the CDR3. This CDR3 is CASSNRVRDQPQHF. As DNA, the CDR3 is TGTGCCAGCAGTAACAGGGTTCGGGATCAGCCCCAGCATTTT. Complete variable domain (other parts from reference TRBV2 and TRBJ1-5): EPEVTQTPSHQVTQMGQEVILRCVPISNHLYFYWYRQILGQKVEFLVSFYNNEISEKSEIFDDQFSVERPDGSNFTLKIRSTKLEDSAMYFCASSNRVRDQPQHFGDGTRLSIL.

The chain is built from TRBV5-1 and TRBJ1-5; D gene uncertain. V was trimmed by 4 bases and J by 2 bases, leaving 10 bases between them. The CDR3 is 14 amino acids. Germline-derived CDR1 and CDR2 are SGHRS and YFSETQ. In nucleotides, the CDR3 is TGCGCCAGCAGCCTCGACACCGGCAATCAGCCCCAGCATTTT. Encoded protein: CASSLDTGNQPQHF.

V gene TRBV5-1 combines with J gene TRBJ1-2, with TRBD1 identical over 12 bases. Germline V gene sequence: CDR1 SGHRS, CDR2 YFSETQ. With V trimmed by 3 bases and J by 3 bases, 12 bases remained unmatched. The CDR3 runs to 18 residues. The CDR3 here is CASSWTRDRGLSHYGYTF. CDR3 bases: TGCGCCAGCAGCTGGACCCGGGACAGGGGGCTGAGTCACTATGGCTACACCTTC.

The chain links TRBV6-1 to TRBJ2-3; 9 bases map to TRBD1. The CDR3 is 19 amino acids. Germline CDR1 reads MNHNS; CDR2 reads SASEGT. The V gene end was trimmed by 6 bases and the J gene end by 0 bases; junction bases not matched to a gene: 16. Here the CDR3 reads CASSERLGQGSGSTDTQYF. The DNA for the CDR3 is TGTGCCAGCAGCGAACGTCTGGGACAGGGTTCCGGGAGCACAGATACGCAGTATTTT.

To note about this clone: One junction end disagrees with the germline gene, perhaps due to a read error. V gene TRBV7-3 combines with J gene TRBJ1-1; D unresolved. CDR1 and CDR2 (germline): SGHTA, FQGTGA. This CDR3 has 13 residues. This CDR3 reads CASSLVPNSEAFF. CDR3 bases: TGTGCCAGCAGCTTAGTCCCTAACAGTGAAGCTTTCTTT.

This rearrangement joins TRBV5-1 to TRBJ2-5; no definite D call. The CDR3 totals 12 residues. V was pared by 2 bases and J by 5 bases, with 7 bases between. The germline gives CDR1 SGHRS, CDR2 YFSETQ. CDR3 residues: CASSFVRETQYF. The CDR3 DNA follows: TGCGCCAGCAGCTTCGTCAGGGAGACCCAGTACTTC.

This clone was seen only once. The CDR3: CASSQDQASNYEQYF. The DNA of the CDR3 is TGTGCCAGCAGCCAAGATCAGGCCAGCAACTACGAGCAGTACTTC. V gene TRBV4-2 combines with J gene TRBJ2-7; D unresolved. The germline V gene has CDR1 LGHNA and CDR2 YNFKEQ. The CDR3 runs to 15 residues. V lost 0 bases and J 3 bases, leaving 12 bases between the germline ends.

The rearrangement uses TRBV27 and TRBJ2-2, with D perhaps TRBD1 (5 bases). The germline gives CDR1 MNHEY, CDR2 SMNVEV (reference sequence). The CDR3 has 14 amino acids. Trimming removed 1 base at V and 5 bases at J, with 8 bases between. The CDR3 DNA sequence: TGTGCCAGCAGTTTATGGGGCAAGACCGGGGAGCTGTTTTTT. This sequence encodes CASSLWGKTGELFF.

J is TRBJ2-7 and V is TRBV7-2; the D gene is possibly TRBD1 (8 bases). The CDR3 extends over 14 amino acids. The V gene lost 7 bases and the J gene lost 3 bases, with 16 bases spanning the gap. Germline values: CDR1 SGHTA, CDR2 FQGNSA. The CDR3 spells CASTTGGGNYEQYF. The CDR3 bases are TGTGCCAGCACCACAGGGGGGGGAAACTACGAGCAGTACTTC. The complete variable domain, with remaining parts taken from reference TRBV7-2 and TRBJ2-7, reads GAGVSQSPSNKVTEKGKDVELRCDPISGHTALYWYRQSLGQGLEFLIYFQGNSAPDKSGLPSDRFSAERTGGSVSTLTIQRTQQEDSAVYLCASTTGGGNYEQYFGPGTRLTVT.

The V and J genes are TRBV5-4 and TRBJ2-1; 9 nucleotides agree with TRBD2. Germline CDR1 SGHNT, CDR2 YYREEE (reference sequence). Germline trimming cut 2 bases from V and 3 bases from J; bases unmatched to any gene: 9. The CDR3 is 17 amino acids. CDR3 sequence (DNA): TGTGCCAGCAGCTTAGCGGGGGGCTCGATTAACTACAATGAGCAGTTCTTC. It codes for CASSLAGGSINYNEQFF.

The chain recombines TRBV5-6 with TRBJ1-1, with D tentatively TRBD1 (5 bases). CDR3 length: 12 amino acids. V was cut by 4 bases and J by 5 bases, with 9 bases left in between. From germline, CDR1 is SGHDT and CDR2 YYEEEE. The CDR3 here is CASSPRQTEAFF. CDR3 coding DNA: TGTGCCAGCAGCCCGAGACAGACTGAAGCTTTCTTT. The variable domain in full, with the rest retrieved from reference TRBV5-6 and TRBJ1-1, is DAGVTQSPTHLIKTRGQQVTLRCSPKSGHDTVSWYQQALGQGPQFIFQYYEEEERQRGNFPDRFSGHQFPNYSSELNVNALLLGDSALYLCASSPRQTEAFFGQGTRLTVV.

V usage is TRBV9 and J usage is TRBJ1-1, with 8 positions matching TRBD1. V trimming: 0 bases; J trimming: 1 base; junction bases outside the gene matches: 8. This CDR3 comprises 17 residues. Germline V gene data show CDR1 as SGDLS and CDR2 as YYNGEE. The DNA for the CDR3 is TGTGCCAGCAGCGTAGGGGTTACAGGGGGGAGGAACACTGAAGCTTTCTTT. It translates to CASSVGVTGGRNTEAFF.

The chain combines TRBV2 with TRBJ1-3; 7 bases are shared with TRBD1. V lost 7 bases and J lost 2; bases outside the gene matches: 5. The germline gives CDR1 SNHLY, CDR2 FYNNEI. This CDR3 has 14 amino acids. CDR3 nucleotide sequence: TGTGCCAGCATCCCTCAGGGGGCTGGAAACACCATATATTTT. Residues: CASIPQGAGNTIYF. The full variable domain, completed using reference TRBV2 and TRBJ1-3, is EPEVTQTPSHQVTQMGQEVILRCVPISNHLYFYWYRQILGQKVEFLVSFYNNEISEKSEIFDDQFSVERPDGSNFTLKIRSTKLEDSAMYFCASIPQGAGNTIYFGEGSWLTVV.

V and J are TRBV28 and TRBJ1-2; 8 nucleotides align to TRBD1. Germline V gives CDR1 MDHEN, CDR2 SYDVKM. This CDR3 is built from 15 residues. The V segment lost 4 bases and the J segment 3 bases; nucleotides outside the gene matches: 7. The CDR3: CASSYPRGQYYGYTF. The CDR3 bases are TGTGCCAGCAGTTACCCCAGGGGGCAATACTATGGCTACACCTTC.

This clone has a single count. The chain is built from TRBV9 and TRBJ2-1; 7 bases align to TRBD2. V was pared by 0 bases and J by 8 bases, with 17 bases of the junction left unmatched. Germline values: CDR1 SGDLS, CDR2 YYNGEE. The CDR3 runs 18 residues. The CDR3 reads CASSVDFSGGLGKYEQFF. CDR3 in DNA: TGTGCCAGCAGCGTAGATTTTTCGGGGGGTTTAGGTAAATATGAGCAGTTCTTC.

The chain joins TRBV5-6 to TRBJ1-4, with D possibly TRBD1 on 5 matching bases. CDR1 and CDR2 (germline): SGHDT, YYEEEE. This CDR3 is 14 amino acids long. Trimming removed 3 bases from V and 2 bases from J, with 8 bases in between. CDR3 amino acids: CASSSRQTNEKLFF. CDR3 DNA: TGTGCCAGCAGCTCCAGACAGACTAATGAAAAACTGTTTTTT.

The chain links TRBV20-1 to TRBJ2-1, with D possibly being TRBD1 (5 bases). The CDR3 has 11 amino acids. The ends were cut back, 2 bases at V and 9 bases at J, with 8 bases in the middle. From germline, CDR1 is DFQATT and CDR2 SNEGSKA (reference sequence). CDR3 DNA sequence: TGCAGTGCTAGAAAGGACATTGAGCAGTTCTTC. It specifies CSARKDIEQFF.

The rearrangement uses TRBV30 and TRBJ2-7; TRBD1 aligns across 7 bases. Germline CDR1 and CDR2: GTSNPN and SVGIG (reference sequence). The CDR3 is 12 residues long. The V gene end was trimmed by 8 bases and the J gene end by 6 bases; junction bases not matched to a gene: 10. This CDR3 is CAERQGRGEQYF. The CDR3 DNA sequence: TGTGCCGAAAGACAGGGTCGGGGCGAGCAGTACTTC. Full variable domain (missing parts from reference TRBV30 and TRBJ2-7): SQTIHQWPATLVQPVGSPLSLECTVEGTSNPNLYWYRQAAGRGLQLLFYSVGIGQISSEVPQNLSASRPQDRQFILSSKKLLLSDSGFYLCAERQGRGEQYFGPGTRLTVT.

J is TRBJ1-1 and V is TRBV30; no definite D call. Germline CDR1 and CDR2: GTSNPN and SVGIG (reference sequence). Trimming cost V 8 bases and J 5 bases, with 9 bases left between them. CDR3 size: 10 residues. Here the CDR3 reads CAGRLTEAFF. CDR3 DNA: TGTGCCGGCAGGTTGACTGAAGCTTTCTTT.

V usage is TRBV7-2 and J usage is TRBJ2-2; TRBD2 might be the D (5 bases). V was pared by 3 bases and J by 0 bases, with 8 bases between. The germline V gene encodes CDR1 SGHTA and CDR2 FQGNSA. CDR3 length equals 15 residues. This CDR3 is CASSLTGSNTGELFF. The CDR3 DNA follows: TGTGCCAGCAGCTTGACGGGATCGAACACCGGGGAGCTGTTTTTT.

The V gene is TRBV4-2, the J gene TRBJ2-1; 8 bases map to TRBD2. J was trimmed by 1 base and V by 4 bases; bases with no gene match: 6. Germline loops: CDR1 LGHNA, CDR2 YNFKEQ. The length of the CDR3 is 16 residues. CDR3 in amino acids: CASSPRTSRSYNEQFF. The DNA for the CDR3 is TGTGCCAGCAGCCCCAGGACTAGCAGGTCCTACAATGAGCAGTTCTTC.

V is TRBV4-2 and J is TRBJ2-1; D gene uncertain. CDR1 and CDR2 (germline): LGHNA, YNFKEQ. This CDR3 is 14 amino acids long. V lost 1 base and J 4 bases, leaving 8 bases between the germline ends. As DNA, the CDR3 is TGTGCCAGCAGCCAAGCCGCAGGTTACAATGAGCAGTTCTTC. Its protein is CASSQAAGYNEQFF.

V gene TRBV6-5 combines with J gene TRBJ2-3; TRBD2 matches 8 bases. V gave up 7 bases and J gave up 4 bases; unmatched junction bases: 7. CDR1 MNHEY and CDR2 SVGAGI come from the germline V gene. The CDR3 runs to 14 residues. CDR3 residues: CASKVLAGSDTQYF. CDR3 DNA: TGTGCCAGCAAGGTCCTAGCGGGTTCAGATACGCAGTATTTT.

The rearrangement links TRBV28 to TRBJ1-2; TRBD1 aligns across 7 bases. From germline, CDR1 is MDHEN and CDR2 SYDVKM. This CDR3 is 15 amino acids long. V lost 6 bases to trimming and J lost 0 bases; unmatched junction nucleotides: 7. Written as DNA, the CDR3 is TGTGCCAGCAGCCCAGGGGGAGAAGCTAACTATGGCTACACCTTC. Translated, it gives CASSPGGEANYGYTF.

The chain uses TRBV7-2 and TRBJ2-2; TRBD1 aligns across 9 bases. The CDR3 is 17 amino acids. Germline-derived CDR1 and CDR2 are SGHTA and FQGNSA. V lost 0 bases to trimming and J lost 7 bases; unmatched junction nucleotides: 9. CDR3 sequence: CASSLARDRALLGELFF. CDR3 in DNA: TGTGCCAGCAGCTTAGCGAGGGACAGGGCCCTTCTCGGGGAGCTGTTTTTT.

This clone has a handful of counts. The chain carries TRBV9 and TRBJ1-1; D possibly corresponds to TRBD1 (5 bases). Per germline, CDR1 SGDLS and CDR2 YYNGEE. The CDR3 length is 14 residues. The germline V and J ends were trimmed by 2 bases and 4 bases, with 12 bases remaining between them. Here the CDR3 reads CASSVWGEATEAFF. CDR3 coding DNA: TGTGCCAGCAGCGTTTGGGGGGAGGCCACTGAAGCTTTCTTT.

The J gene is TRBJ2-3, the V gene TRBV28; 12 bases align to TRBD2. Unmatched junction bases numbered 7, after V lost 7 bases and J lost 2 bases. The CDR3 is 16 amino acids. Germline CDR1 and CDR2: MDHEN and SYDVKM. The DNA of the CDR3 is TGTGCCAGCACGGCTTGGACTAGCGGGGCCACAGATACGCAGTATTTT. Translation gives CASTAWTSGATDTQYF.